This is a list of T cell receptor beta chains from one sample in a study of CD8+ T cells in alopecia areata. Assay: immunoSEQ multiplex PCR; the TCRdb copy retains only in-frame clones and omits some. The sample records some 150,000 clones, roughly 60% being singletons. The sequencing here drew on CD4+ T cells sorted from blood, taken at approximately week 55, from a patient treated with tofacitinib. Every receptor here comes from a human donor with alopecia areata. The CDR3 runs from the conserved cysteine through the conserved F or W. Fields, in order: clone size, V gene, J gene, D gene, CDR3 DNA, CDR3 protein. A D gene is named only where the DNA matches it firmly. Not all rows give a size; the values are once, few, many and, for expanded clones, a class.

abundance: NA; v_gene: TRBV7-2; j_gene: TRBJ2-3; d_gene: TRBD2; CDR3nt: TGTGCCAGCAGCTTCCTCACTAGCGGGGGGCAGTATTTT; CDR3aa: CASSFLTSGGQYF
abundance: few; v_gene: TRBV4-1; j_gene: TRBJ2-3; d_gene: NA; CDR3nt: TGCGCCAGCAGCCAAGACGGCCGCAGGGGAGATACGCAGTATTTT; CDR3aa: CASSQDGRRGDTQYF
abundance: few; v_gene: TRBV2; j_gene: TRBJ1-5; d_gene: NA; CDR3nt: TGTGCCAGCAGTGAAGGTAAGGGGCATGAGCCCCAGCATTTT; CDR3aa: CASSEGKGHEPQHF
abundance: NA; v_gene: TRBV2; j_gene: TRBJ1-6; d_gene: TRBD1; CDR3nt: TGTGCCAGCAGTGACCGAGACAGGGGATCACCCCTCCACTTT; CDR3aa: CASSDRDRGSPLHF
abundance: NA; v_gene: TRBV6-5; j_gene: TRBJ1-2; d_gene: TRBD1; CDR3nt: TGTGCCAGCAGCTACAGGGGGCTGGGCTACACCTTC; CDR3aa: CASSYRGLGYTF
abundance: NA; v_gene: TRBV19; j_gene: TRBJ1-2; d_gene: TRBD1; CDR3nt: TGTGCCAGTAGTCTTCAGGGGGCGAACTATGGCTACACCTTC; CDR3aa: CASSLQGANYGYTF
abundance: NA; v_gene: TRBV4-1; j_gene: TRBJ2-5; d_gene: NA; CDR3nt: TGCGCCAGCAGCCACCCTCCCAGGGTGGCACGAGAGACCCAGTACTTC; CDR3aa: CASSHPPRVARETQYF
abundance: NA; v_gene: TRBV29-1; j_gene: TRBJ1-3; d_gene: NA; CDR3nt: TGCAGCGTTTTAGGGGAATCTGGAAACACCATATATTTT; CDR3aa: CSVLGESGNTIYF
abundance: NA; v_gene: TRBV18; j_gene: TRBJ1-5; d_gene: NA; CDR3nt: TGTGCCAGCACAGGACAGTACAATCAGCCCCAGCATTTT; CDR3aa: CASTGQYNQPQHF
abundance: NA; v_gene: TRBV30; j_gene: TRBJ2-1; d_gene: TRBD1; CDR3nt: TGTGCCTGGAGTACCGGGACAGGTGGCTACAATGAGCAGTTCTTC; CDR3aa: CAWSTGTGGYNEQFF
abundance: few; v_gene: TRBV6-5; j_gene: TRBJ2-7; d_gene: TRBD1; CDR3nt: TGTGCCAGCAGTTACACCGGGGACAGGGTCTACGAGCAGTACTTC; CDR3aa: CASSYTGDRVYEQYF
abundance: NA; v_gene: TRBV6-5; j_gene: TRBJ1-5; d_gene: NA; CDR3nt: TGTGCCAGCAGTTCCCGGGGACGTCAGCCCCAGCATTTT; CDR3aa: CASSSRGRQPQHF
abundance: NA; v_gene: TRBV4-2; j_gene: TRBJ2-3; d_gene: NA; CDR3nt: TGTGCCAGCAGCCAGGACGGTCAGGGAACAGATACGCAGTATTTT; CDR3aa: CASSQDGQGTDTQYF
abundance: few; v_gene: TRBV5-1; j_gene: TRBJ2-5; d_gene: NA; CDR3nt: TGCGCCAGCAGGCTAGGAACGAAAGAGACCCAGTACTTC; CDR3aa: CASRLGTKETQYF
abundance: few; v_gene: TRBV7-7; j_gene: TRBJ2-1; d_gene: NA; CDR3nt: TGTGCCAGCAGCTTAGGGAGGGGGGTTTCCTACAATGAGCAGTTCTTC; CDR3aa: CASSLGRGVSYNEQFF
abundance: NA; v_gene: TRBV2; j_gene: TRBJ2-1; d_gene: NA; CDR3nt: TGTGCCAGCAGTGTGGCCGAAAACAATGAGCAGTTCTTC; CDR3aa: CASSVAENNEQFF
abundance: NA; v_gene: TRBV9; j_gene: TRBJ2-5; d_gene: NA; CDR3nt: TGTGCCAGCAGCCCTCCCCGAGGGGCGGAAGAGACCCAGTACTTC; CDR3aa: CASSPPRGAEETQYF
abundance: few; v_gene: TRBV7-3; j_gene: TRBJ2-7; d_gene: TRBD1; CDR3nt: TGTGCCAGCAGCTACGACAGGGACTACGAGCAGTACTTC; CDR3aa: CASSYDRDYEQYF
abundance: NA; v_gene: TRBV9; j_gene: TRBJ2-3; d_gene: NA; CDR3nt: TGTGCCAGCAGCGTAGATTCGGATACGCAGTATTTT; CDR3aa: CASSVDSDTQYF
abundance: NA; v_gene: TRBV5-1; j_gene: TRBJ2-3; d_gene: NA; CDR3nt: TGCGCCAGCGCGCGACTAGGAGGGCCAGATACGCGGTATTTT; CDR3aa: CASARLGGPDTRYF
abundance: NA; v_gene: TRBV10-3; j_gene: TRBJ2-6; d_gene: TRBD2; CDR3nt: TGTGCCTCCGGGGGACTAGCGGGGAAAGGGGCCAACGTCCTGACTTTC; CDR3aa: CASGGLAGKGANVLTF
abundance: NA; v_gene: TRBV6-5; j_gene: TRBJ1-4; d_gene: TRBD1; CDR3nt: TGTGCCAGCAGCCCACGGGGGACAGCTTATGAAAAACTGTTTTTT; CDR3aa: CASSPRGTAYEKLFF
abundance: NA; v_gene: TRBV10-3; j_gene: TRBJ2-6; d_gene: NA; CDR3nt: TGTGCCATCAGTGAGTCTATGGGGGTCGGGGCCAACGTCCTGACTTTC; CDR3aa: CAISESMGVGANVLTF
abundance: NA; v_gene: TRBV5-1; j_gene: TRBJ2-2; d_gene: NA; CDR3nt: TGCGCCAGCAGCTTCAGGGGAAACACCGGGGAGCTGTTTTTT; CDR3aa: CASSFRGNTGELFF
abundance: NA; v_gene: TRBV18; j_gene: TRBJ2-7; d_gene: NA; CDR3nt: TGTGCCAGCTCATCGACAGAGCACGGCGAGCAGTACTTC; CDR3aa: CASSSTEHGEQYF
abundance: NA; v_gene: TRBV5-4; j_gene: TRBJ2-5; d_gene: NA; CDR3nt: TGTGCCAGCTCGATGTTGGGTACCCAAACGGAGACCCAGTACTTC; CDR3aa: CASSMLGTQTETQYF
abundance: NA; v_gene: TRBV5-1; j_gene: TRBJ2-5; d_gene: NA; CDR3nt: TGCGCCAGCAGCTACCAGCAAGAGACCCAGTACTTC; CDR3aa: CASSYQQETQYF